Listed below are T cell receptor beta chains from one sample, sequenced in a study of T cells in Graves' hyperthyroidism and ophthalmopathy. TCRdb ran MiXCR on the multiplex PCR reads and lists one entry per CDR3 protein. The sample contains around 250,000 distinct CDR3 sequences, almost 25% of which appear only once. Source material: blood. The receptors here all came from a woman between 40 and 55 years old with Graves' ophthalmopathy. Both conserved end residues are part of each CDR3. The D gene is left open where the match is weak. Rows give clone size only sometimes, using once, few, many, or a class for an expanded clone.

J: TRBJ2-7; D: .; size: many; V: TRBV28; CDR3: CATNGQTYQSSYEQYF; DNA: TGTGCCACCAACGGACAGACCTACCAGAGCTCCTACGAGCAGTACTTC
J: TRBJ1-1; D: TRBD1; size: many; V: TRBV6-2/TRBV6-3; CDR3: CASNKRGLGGTEAFF; DNA: TGTGCCAGCAACAAAAGGGGGCTGGGCGGCACTGAAGCTTTCTTT
J: TRBJ1-1; D: .; size: many; V: TRBV29-1; CDR3: CSVAGATEAFF; DNA: TGCAGCGTTGCAGGGGCCACTGAAGCTTTCTTT
J: TRBJ1-5; D: .; size: few; V: TRBV6-1; CDR3: CASSDDIYSNQPQHF; DNA: TGTGCCAGCAGTGATGACATCTATAGCAATCAGCCCCAGCATTTT
J: TRBJ2-7; D: TRBD1; size: many; V: TRBV6-4; CDR3: CASSPPSGTATYEQYF; DNA: TGTGCCAGCAGTCCACCTTCCGGGACAGCAACCTACGAGCAGTACTTC
J: TRBJ2-2; D: .; size: .; V: TRBV11-1; CDR3: CASSLLPGFGNTGELFF; DNA: TGTGCCAGCAGCTTGCTCCCGGGCTTTGGGAACACCGGGGAGCTGTTTTTT
J: TRBJ1-6; D: .; size: many; V: TRBV6-5; CDR3: CASSFALGAYNSPLHF; DNA: TGTGCCAGCAGTTTCGCTCTGGGAGCCTATAATTCACCCCTCCACTTT
J: TRBJ2-6; D: TRBD1; size: .; V: TRBV6-5; CDR3: CASSYLGTVTGANVLIF; DNA: TGTGCCAGCAGTTACCTTGGGACAGTGACCGGGGCCAACGTCCTGATTTTC
J: TRBJ1-5; D: TRBD1; size: many; V: TRBV5-1; CDR3: CASGQGQGGRQPQHF; DNA: TGCGCCAGCGGCCAGGGACAGGGAGGTCGTCAGCCCCAGCATTTT
J: TRBJ2-7; D: TRBD2; size: many; V: TRBV20-1; CDR3: CSARDPSGKSYEQYF; DNA: TGCAGTGCTAGAGACCCTAGCGGGAAATCCTACGAGCAGTACTTC
J: TRBJ2-7; D: .; size: .; V: TRBV24-1; CDR3: CATSDERGDTLDEQYF; DNA: TGTGCCACCAGTGATGAGAGGGGGGATACCCTCGACGAGCAGTACTTC
J: TRBJ2-7; D: .; size: many; V: TRBV7-3; CDR3: CASSLSPTRTPGLTAGYEQYF; DNA: TGTGCCAGCAGCTTAAGCCCTACCCGGACTCCGGGACTCACAGCGGGCTACGAGCAGTACTTC
J: TRBJ2-7; D: .; size: many; V: TRBV12-3/TRBV12-4; CDR3: CASSSSYPANSYEQYF; DNA: TGTGCCAGCAGTTCTAGCTATCCTGCCAACTCCTACGAGCAGTACTTC
J: TRBJ2-3; D: .; size: many; V: TRBV15; CDR3: CATSARDGTDTQYF; DNA: TGTGCCACCAGCGCAAGGGACGGCACAGATACGCAGTATTTT
J: TRBJ1-3; D: .; size: many; V: TRBV19; CDR3: CASSKAGSSGNTIYF; DNA: TGTGCCAGTAGTAAAGCGGGGAGCTCTGGAAACACCATATATTTT
J: TRBJ1-2; D: .; size: many; V: TRBV12-3/TRBV12-4; CDR3: CASSFVREFYGYTF; DNA: TGTGCCAGCAGTTTCGTACGGGAATTTTATGGCTACACCTTC
J: TRBJ2-7; D: TRBD2; size: .; V: TRBV28; CDR3: CAITSGLAGSEQYF; DNA: TGTGCCATCACCTCGGGACTAGCGGGAAGCGAGCAGTACTTC
J: TRBJ2-7; D: .; size: many; V: TRBV28; CDR3: CASIWSYEQYF; DNA: TGTGCCAGCATTTGGTCCTACGAGCAGTACTTC
J: TRBJ2-7; D: .; size: many; V: TRBV28; CDR3: CASSRDRPHEQYF; DNA: TGTGCCAGCAGCAGAGACAGACCTCACGAGCAGTACTTC
J: TRBJ1-2; D: .; size: .; V: TRBV6-5; CDR3: CASSYRSANYGYTF; DNA: TGTGCCAGCAGTTATCGGTCCGCTAACTATGGCTACACCTTC
J: TRBJ2-5; D: TRBD2; size: many; V: TRBV28; CDR3: CASSPGSGRRETQYF; DNA: TGTGCCAGCAGTCCCGGAAGCGGGAGGAGAGAGACCCAGTACTTC
J: TRBJ1-1; D: TRBD1; size: .; V: TRBV27; CDR3: CASSATGTEAFF; DNA: TGTGCCAGCAGCGCGACAGGGACTGAAGCTTTCTTT
J: TRBJ1-2; D: .; size: .; V: TRBV12-3/TRBV12-4; CDR3: CASSTGAGGYTF; DNA: TGTGCCAGCAGTACGGGGGCTGGCGGCTACACCTTC
J: TRBJ1-5; D: .; size: many; V: TRBV20-1; CDR3: CSARGGQPQHF; DNA: TGCAGTGCTAGAGGGGGTCAGCCCCAGCATTTT
J: TRBJ2-2; D: .; size: many; V: TRBV12-3/TRBV12-4; CDR3: CASSFHAEAGGELFF; DNA: TGTGCCAGCAGTTTCCACGCGGAGGCCGGCGGGGAGCTGTTTTTT
J: TRBJ2-5; D: .; size: many; V: TRBV19; CDR3: CASSMAHGETQYF; DNA: TGTGCCAGTAGTATGGCACACGGGGAGACCCAGTACTTC
J: TRBJ2-2; D: .; size: .; V: TRBV24-1; CDR3: CATSGVSFTGELSF; DNA: TGTGCCACCAGTGGCGTCTCATTCACCGGGGAGCTGTCTTTT
J: TRBJ1-1; D: .; size: many; V: TRBV7-9; CDR3: CASSTGTTTEAFF; DNA: TGTGCCAGCAGCACGGGGACCACGACTGAAGCTTTCTTT
J: TRBJ2-7; D: TRBD1; size: many; V: TRBV7-2; CDR3: CASSTGTAVGEQYF; DNA: TGTGCCAGCAGCACCGGGACAGCGGTCGGGGAGCAGTACTTC
J: TRBJ1-1; D: .; size: many; V: TRBV6-1; CDR3: CASKKGGTTEAFF; DNA: TGTGCCAGCAAGAAGGGGGGAACCACTGAAGCTTTCTTT
J: TRBJ2-7; D: TRBD2; size: .; V: TRBV20-1; CDR3: CSARGGLAGGKYEQYF; DNA: TGCAGTGCTAGAGGGGGACTAGCGGGAGGGAAGTACGAGCAGTACTTC
J: TRBJ2-7; D: .; size: many; V: TRBV28; CDR3: CASSFQVSYEQYF; DNA: .
J: TRBJ2-2; D: .; size: many; V: TRBV6-5; CDR3: CASSYPGLNTGELFF; DNA: TGTGCCAGCAGTTACCCGGGACTGAACACCGGGGAGCTGTTTTTT
J: TRBJ1-2; D: TRBD1; size: many; V: TRBV29-1; CDR3: CSVKAFGQDYGYTF; DNA: TGCAGCGTTAAGGCTTTTGGACAGGACTATGGCTACACCTTC
J: TRBJ1-1; D: .; size: few; V: TRBV6-5; CDR3: CASSLGSGWGTEAFF; DNA: TGTGCCAGCAGCTTAGGTTCAGGGTGGGGCACTGAAGCTTTCTTT
J: TRBJ2-7; D: .; size: many; V: TRBV20-1; CDR3: CSARGDTSYEQYF; DNA: TGCAGTGCTAGAGGTGACACTTCCTACGAGCAGTACTTC
J: TRBJ1-1; D: .; size: many; V: TRBV12-3/TRBV12-4; CDR3: CASSFGTPEAFF; DNA: TGTGCCAGCAGTTTCGGGACACCTGAAGCTTTCTTT
J: TRBJ1-2; D: .; size: many; V: TRBV5-1; CDR3: CASTLFPGTADGYTF; DNA: TGCGCCAGCACCCTATTCCCCGGAACGGCAGATGGCTACACCTTC
J: TRBJ2-7; D: .; size: many; V: TRBV2; CDR3: CASNAGTRDFSYEQYF; DNA: TGTGCCAGCAATGCCGGGACTCGAGATTTCTCCTACGAGCAGTACTTC
J: TRBJ2-5; D: TRBD2; size: many; V: TRBV5-1; CDR3: CASSFGLAGDKETQYF; DNA: TGCGCCAGCAGCTTCGGACTAGCGGGAGACAAAGAGACCCAGTACTTC
J: TRBJ1-1; D: .; size: .; V: TRBV4-1; CDR3: CASSIKSGGTEAFF; DNA: TGCGCCAGCAGCATTAAGTCCGGGGGCACTGAAGCTTTCTTT
J: TRBJ2-2; D: TRBD2; size: .; V: TRBV4-2; CDR3: CASRNGLAGVTGELFF; DNA: TGTGCCAGCAGAAATGGACTAGCGGGAGTGACCGGGGAGCTGTTTTTT
J: TRBJ2-3; D: .; size: few; V: TRBV12-3/TRBV12-4; CDR3: CASSPLAGNTDTQYF; DNA: TGTGCCAGCAGTCCACTCGCGGGGAACACAGATACGCAGTATTTT